This note documents a single T cell receptor (beta chain) sequence. This clone was picked up a small number of times. No cognate antigen has been identified for it. No clone much larger than this one lies a single base away; base qualities are absent. CDR1 and CDR2 (ENHRY, SYGVKD) derive from the germline V gene. The CDR3 goes from the cysteine to the phenylalanine over 13 residues. Only the CDR3 portion is preserved as DNA: 39 bases, with reading frame beginning at the first base. The germline ends are 7 bases apart after V is trimmed by 4 bases and J by 1 base. The data stem from a study of blood T cell repertoires in COVID-19 (dated by TCRdb to the early 2020s). With regard to the full study: The collaborator samples originated in the United States, Italy and Spain and spanned the acute and convalescent phases of COVID-19. The repertoires were made available in a free public database intended to serve as a resource for research on the immune response to SARS-CoV-2. Samples came from the ongoing ImmuneRACE study (first 160 participants) plus 1,254 subjects from 6 global collaborators. Subjects who had been exposed to COVID-19, were actively infected with it, or had recovered from it provided the deeply sampled blood TCRbeta repertoires that made up the dataset. A de-identified subject ID, COVID-19 status, age in years and sex were almost always included in the sample metadata. HLA class I and class II types, where available, came from metadata supplied by the sample provider rather than from assay-based typing. The material from the prospective study consisted of cDNA or gDNA derived from T cells, B-cell-depleted T cells, or PBMCs.

The immunoSEQ Assay, a bias-controlled multiplex PCR, was used to amplify TCRbeta CDR3 regions from genomic DNA. In the paper's pipeline: Nucleated cell counts per sample were estimated from amplification of reference gene primers within the assay. To quantify the absolute abundance of each unique TCRbeta CDR3 rearrangement, sequence reads were collapsed and filtered. For each sample, productive Simpson clonality was calculated by taking the square root of Simpson's diversity index across productive rearrangements. What TCRdb holds here is the immuneACCESS table cut down to in-frame rearrangements. Part of the clones is not present; checked against another copy, under half of the missing clones reflect an unresolved V gene, and the others are unexplained. That table is the source of V, J and clone size, and D and trimming were worked out from the DNA. For this sample the table gives a few hundred thousand clones, of which roughly 91% were detected only once. Roughly 10% of the sample is taken by the ten largest.

Participants in the prospective study were aged roughly 18 to 90 years, lived in under 30 United States geographic areas, and enrolled through a virtual design. Cohort assignment in the prospective study relied on participant-reported clinical history from a screening survey and a study questionnaire. Recovered participants in ImmuneRACE Cohort 3 were defined as having two consecutive negative NP/OP PCR tests, clearance from a healthcare professional, or resolution of symptoms. In the prospective study, mobile phlebotomists collected whole blood, serum and a nasopharyngeal or oropharyngeal swab from each participant. Over an approximately 2-month period, participants in the prospective study had the option of providing additional blood draws and questionnaires. Prospective study blood samples were shipped either frozen or at room temperature before DNA extraction. Overall study outcomes, separate from this receptor: Clinical and demographic metadata were provided uncurated, with the amount varying by source and participant.

This clonotype was obtained from a man aged 40-50 years who had recovered from COVID-19. Sequencing was carried out using PBMCs or T cells enriched from blood (not recorded which). The rearrangement joined TRBV10-3 to TRBJ1-1, with no D gene named confidently. At the DNA level, the sequence is TGTGCCATCAGTGTCGACTGGAACACTGAAGCTTTCTTT. This codes for CAISVDWNTEAFF.